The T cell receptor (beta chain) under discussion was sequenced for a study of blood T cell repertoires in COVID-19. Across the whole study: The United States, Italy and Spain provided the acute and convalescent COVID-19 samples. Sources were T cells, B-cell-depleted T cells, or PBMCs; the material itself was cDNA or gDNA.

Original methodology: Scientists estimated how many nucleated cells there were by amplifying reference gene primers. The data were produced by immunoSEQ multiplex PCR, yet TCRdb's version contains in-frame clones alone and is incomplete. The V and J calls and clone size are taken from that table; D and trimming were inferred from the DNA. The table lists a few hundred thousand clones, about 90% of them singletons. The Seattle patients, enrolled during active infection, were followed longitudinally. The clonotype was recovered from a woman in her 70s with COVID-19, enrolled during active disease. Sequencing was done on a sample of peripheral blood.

The CDR3 loop reads CASSQDLVGTSRHNEQFF. The CDR3 DNA follows: TGTGCCAGCAGCCAAGATCTTGTCGGGACTAGCAGACACAATGAGCAGTTCTTC. The chain couples TRBV3-1 (or the pseudogene TRBV3-2) to TRBJ2-1, with 9 positions matching TRBD2. Germline-derived CDR1 and CDR2 are LGHDT and YNNKEL (reference sequence). The junction had 11 bases not matched to a gene; V was cut back by 0 bases and J by 5 bases. This CDR3 is 18 amino acids long.